A single sample is the source of the 18 T cell receptor beta chains below, sequenced in a study of blood T cell repertoires in COVID-19. TCRdb's table, derived via immunoSEQ multiplex PCR, lists solely in-frame clones and lacks some. The profile shows under 500,000 clones, approximately 90% of them singletons. Sequences were obtained from peripheral blood. The receptors originated from a woman in her 30s with acute or convalescent COVID-19.

The chain uses TRBV19 and TRBJ2-7, with D perhaps TRBD1 (6 bases). Germline-derived CDR1 and CDR2 are LNHDA and SQIVND (reference sequence). This CDR3 is built from 14 residues. Between the trimmed V and J ends, which lost 5 bases and 6 bases, there was a span of 17 bases. As DNA, the CDR3 is TGTGCCAGTAGTTGGGGGCTCTGGAGCACCGAGCAGTACTTC. This gives the protein CASSWGLWSTEQYF.

This clone was detected once. The CDR3 region is CSASRFGRDTEAFF. CDR3 bases: TGCAGTGCTAGTCGGTTTGGCAGGGACACTGAAGCTTTCTTT. This rearrangement joins TRBV20-1 to TRBJ1-1; perhaps TRBD1 as D (5 bases). Germline CDR1 and CDR2: DFQATT and SNEGSKA (reference sequence). V lost 3 bases to trimming and J lost 3 bases, with 14 bases between them. The CDR3 has 14 residues.

This chain joins TRBV4-2 and TRBJ2-4; the match to TRBD2 covers 10 bases. The CDR3 totals 16 residues. The junction had 3 bases not matched to a gene; V was cut back by 1 base and J by 3 bases. In germline, CDR1 is LGHNA, CDR2 YNFKEQ. CDR3 residues: CASSQGIAGGKNIQYF. As DNA, the CDR3 is TGTGCCAGCAGCCAAGGCATAGCGGGGGGCAAAAACATTCAGTACTTC.

The chain has TRBV24-1 and TRBJ1-5; possibly TRBD1 for D (5 bases). CDR1 is KGHDR and CDR2 is SFDVKD in the germline V gene. This CDR3 is 13 amino acids long. The V and J ends lost 9 bases and 6 bases respectively, with 14 bases between them. The chain's CDR3 is CATSPGVTQPQHF. CDR3 DNA: TGTGCCACCTCTCCGGGGGTTACTCAGCCCCAGCATTTT.

The rearrangement links TRBV13 to TRBJ1-1; D not resolved. V was cut by 9 bases and J by 4 bases, with 15 bases left in between. The CDR3 loop spans 13 amino acids. CDR1 and CDR2 from the germline V gene are PRHDT and FYEKMQ (reference sequence). Here the CDR3 reads CASQVRFSTEAFF. CDR3 in DNA: TGTGCCAGTCAGGTCCGCTTCTCCACTGAAGCTTTCTTT.

The chain couples TRBV6-5 to TRBJ2-7; no definite D call. The CDR3 is 12 residues long. Germline V lookup: CDR1 MNHEY, CDR2 SVGAGI. Trimming shortened V by 7 bases and J by 4 bases, and 11 bases separated the two germline ends. CDR3 coding DNA: TGTGCCAGCACACAGAATCGGTACGAGCAGTACTTC. Protein sequence: CASTQNRYEQYF.

The chain employs TRBV9 and TRBJ1-1, with 7 bases aligning to TRBD1. CDR1 is SGDLS, CDR2 YYNGEE, per germline. This CDR3 comprises 14 residues. V dropped 4 bases and J dropped 4; count of bases not matched to a gene: 7. The CDR3 DNA follows: TGTGCCAGCAGCACAAACACAGGGGCCACTGAAGCTTTCTTT. It codes for CASSTNTGATEAFF. Combining the CDR3 with reference TRBV9 and TRBJ1-1 gives the whole variable domain DSGVTQTPKHLITATGQRVTLRCSPRSGDLSVYWYQQSLDQGLQFLIQYYNGEERAKGNILERFSAQQFPDLHSELNLSSLELGDSALYFCASSTNTGATEAFFGQGTRLTVV.

V usage is TRBV20-1 and J usage is TRBJ1-2; D might be TRBD1 (5 bases). The V and J ends lost 3 bases and 8 bases respectively, with 13 bases between them. CDR1 and CDR2 from the germline V gene are DFQATT and SNEGSKA (reference sequence). CDR3 length equals 12 residues. As DNA, the CDR3 is TGCAGTGCTAGTGGCCGAAGGGGAGGCTACACCTTC. This gives the protein CSASGRRGGYTF.

The rearrangement uses TRBV5-4 and TRBJ1-6; 7 bases fit TRBD1. Trimming took 3 bases from V and 1 from J; bases not matched to a gene: 4. This CDR3 spans 16 amino acids. Per germline, CDR1 SGHNT and CDR2 YYREEE (reference sequence). The CDR3 DNA reads as TGTGCCAGCAGCTCGGAACAGGGGTCCTATAATTCACCCCTCCACTTT. Amino acids: CASSSEQGSYNSPLHF.

The rearrangement uses TRBV30 and TRBJ2-3, with D perhaps TRBD2 (6 bases). CDR3 length: 15 amino acids. Trimming left V 0 bases short and J 0 bases short, with 10 bases between. Germline V gene lookup returns CDR1 GTSNPN and CDR2 SVGIG (reference sequence). CDR3 coding DNA: TGTGCCTGGAGTGTACCGGGGGTAAGCACAGATACGCAGTATTTT. Translating gives CAWSVPGVSTDTQYF. Full variable domain (remainder filled in from reference TRBV30 and TRBJ2-3): SQTIHQWPATLVQPVGSPLSLECTVEGTSNPNLYWYRQAAGRGLQLLFYSVGIGQISSEVPQNLSASRPQDRQFILSSKKLLLSDSGFYLCAWSVPGVSTDTQYFGPGTRLTVL.

The chain employs TRBV7-9 and TRBJ1-1; D gene unclear. Germline assignment: CDR1 SEHNR and CDR2 FQNEAQ (reference sequence). This CDR3 is built from 14 residues. The V and J ends lost 6 bases and 0 bases respectively, with 11 bases between them. CDR3 protein: CASSSSRVNTEAFF. As DNA, the CDR3 is TGTGCCAGCAGTTCCTCCCGAGTGAACACTGAAGCTTTCTTT.

The V call is TRBV6-5, the J call TRBJ2-7, with D maybe TRBD1 (5 bases). The V gene lost 6 bases and the J gene lost 3 bases, with 15 bases spanning the gap. The germline V gene has CDR1 MNHEY and CDR2 SVGAGI. The CDR3 contains 14 residues. CDR3 amino acids: CASRRQSFNYEQYF. Here the CDR3 DNA reads TGTGCCAGCAGACGACAGAGTTTTAACTACGAGCAGTACTTC.

The chain couples TRBV7-2 to TRBJ2-5; the D is unclear. Germline CDR1 is SGHTA and CDR2 is FQGNSA. CDR3 size: 12 residues. V was clipped by 3 bases and J by 13 bases, with 15 bases between them. This CDR3 is CASSFSSDSPYF. In nucleotides, the CDR3 is TGTGCCAGCAGCTTCTCGTCTGACTCCCCGTACTTC. Full variable domain (missing parts from reference TRBV7-2 and TRBJ2-5): GAGVSQSPSNKVTEKGKDVELRCDPISGHTALYWYRQSLGQGLEFLIYFQGNSAPDKSGLPSDRFSAERTGGSVSTLTIQRTQQEDSAVYLCASSFSSDSPYFGPGTRLLVL.

This sequence joins TRBV7-9 and TRBJ2-7, with TRBD1 matching 11 bases. CDR3 length: 14 residues. J was trimmed by 7 bases and V by 5 bases; bases with no gene match: 7. The germline V gene has CDR1 SEHNR and CDR2 FQNEAQ (reference sequence). Here the CDR3 reads CASSGGQGVEEQYF. The CDR3 nucleotides read TGTGCCAGCAGCGGGGGACAGGGGGTGGAGGAGCAGTACTTC.

This clone was seen once. The chain joins TRBV5-1 to TRBJ1-1; the D gene is possibly TRBD1 (5 bases). Per the germline V gene, CDR1 is SGHRS and CDR2 is YFSETQ. The CDR3 sequence is 14 residues long. The V gene lost 3 bases and the J gene lost 7 bases, with 16 bases spanning the gap. The DNA of the CDR3 is TGCGCCAGCAGCTGGACCACGGGGGGGTATGAAGCTTTCTTT. Protein product: CASSWTTGGYEAFF.

Many counts were recorded for this clone. CDR3 DNA sequence: TGTGCCAGCAGCTTACAGGGTATGGATTCACCCCTCCACTTT. Residues: CASSLQGMDSPLHF. This chain uses TRBV7-3 with TRBJ1-6; D is perhaps TRBD1 (5 bases). V lost 2 bases and J lost 8, with 10 bases in between. The CDR3 covers 14 residues. The germline V gene encodes CDR1 SGHTA and CDR2 FQGTGA.

The chain combines TRBV20-1 with TRBJ2-7; 8 positions agree with TRBD2. Losses at the gene ends were 3 bases for V and 5 bases for J; bases not matched to a gene: 6. This CDR3 region has 13 residues. Germline values: CDR1 DFQATT, CDR2 SNEGSKA (reference sequence). This chain's CDR3 is CSASRGGPDEQYF. CDR3 in DNA: TGCAGTGCTAGTCGCGGGGGGCCGGACGAGCAGTACTTC.

The chain uses TRBV2 and TRBJ2-7, with unresolved D. V gave up 5 bases and J gave up 2 bases, with 10 bases separating them. The CDR3 loop spans 13 amino acids. Germline assignment: CDR1 SNHLY and CDR2 FYNNEI. The CDR3: CASSPDKPYEQYF. CDR3 sequence (DNA): TGTGCCAGCAGTCCAGACAAGCCCTACGAGCAGTACTTC.